These 14 T cell receptor beta chains originate from one sample sequenced in a study of T cells in Graves' hyperthyroidism and ophthalmopathy. Researchers took RNA transcripts and amplified the TCR beta CDR3 regions from them. HTBI primers were the set used in a first-round RT-PCR of the TCR CDR3. TCRdb ran MiXCR on the multiplex PCR reads and lists one entry per CDR3 protein. Of 400,000 to 500,000 distinct CDR3 sequences listed, under 15% are singletons. The sample taken for sequencing was blood. Receptors originate from a man between 18 and 29 years old with Graves' ophthalmopathy.

V usage is TRBV6-5 and J usage is TRBJ1-5; 7 bases line up with TRBD1. J gave up 3 bases and V 6 bases, and 2 bases lay outside the gene matches. CDR1 and CDR2 from the germline V gene are MNHEY and SVGAGI. The CDR3 has 13 amino acids. In DNA form, the CDR3 reads TGTGCCAGCAGGGGACAGCTCAATCAGCCCCAGCATTTT. The encoded protein is CASRGQLNQPQHF.

At least ten counts were recorded for this clonotype. This sequence joins TRBV3-1 and TRBJ1-1; D possibly corresponds to TRBD1 (6 bases). Between the trimmed V and J ends, which lost 0 bases and 11 bases, there was a span of 22 bases. Germline loops: CDR1 LGHDT, CDR2 YNNKEL (reference sequence). The CDR3 contains 16 residues. CDR3 nucleotides: TGTGCCAGCAGCCAAGATGTGCCACAGGGTGCTTTGGAGGCTTTCTTT. Its translation: CASSQDVPQGALEAFF. Looking up the rest from reference TRBV3-1 and TRBJ1-1 gives the full variable domain: DTAVSQTPKYLVTQMGNDKSIKCEQNLGHDTMYWYKQDSKKFLKIMFSYNNKELIINETVPNRFSPKSPDKAHLNLHINSLELGDSAVYFCASSQDVPQGALEAFFGQGTRLTVV.

On this clonotype itself: This could be a read error, since a much larger clone is one nucleotide away. The chain couples TRBV29-1 to TRBJ1-1; no clear D gene. Trimming took 4 bases from V and 3 from J, leaving 12 bases between them. Germline loops: CDR1 SQVTM, CDR2 ANQGSEA. This CDR3 comprises 13 residues. The CDR3 DNA follows: TGCAGCGTTGGACCCCTGGGTCACACTGAAGCTTTCTTT. Translated, it gives CSVGPLGHTEAFF. Variable domain in full (rest from reference TRBV29-1 and TRBJ1-1): SAVISQKPSRDICQRGTSLTIQCQVDSQVTMMFWYRQQPGQSLTLIATANQGSEATYESGFVIDKFPISRPNLTFSTLTVSNMSPEDSSIYLCSVGPLGHTEAFFGQGTRLTVV.

Only a few counts were recorded for this clonotype. The CDR3 here is CSARDLLKNIQYF. CDR3 in DNA: TGCAGTGCTAGAGATCTACTTAAAAACATTCAGTACTTC. The V call is TRBV20-1, the J call TRBJ2-4; D remains unclear. This CDR3 region has 13 residues. Trimming cost V 0 bases and J 4 bases, with 7 bases left between them. Per germline, CDR1 DFQATT and CDR2 SNEGSKA (reference sequence).

This clonotype turned up a few times. The chain is built from TRBV14 and TRBJ1-5; TRBD1 might be the D (6 bases). CDR1 and CDR2 (germline): SGHDN, FVKESK. This CDR3 is built from 14 residues. V gave up 5 bases and J gave up 2 bases, with 10 bases separating them. As DNA, the CDR3 is TGTGCCAGCAGCTCCCGACAGGGCAATCAGCCCCAGCATTTT. It yields the protein CASSSRQGNQPQHF.

The chain recombines TRBV6-1 with TRBJ2-7; 7 bases fit TRBD1. Germline values: CDR1 MNHNS, CDR2 SASEGT. With V trimmed by 6 bases and J by 8 bases, 1 base remained unmatched. The CDR3 totals 10 residues. CDR3 residues: CASRRGQQYF. CDR3 nucleotides: TGTGCCAGCAGGAGGGGGCAGCAGTACTTC.

This clonotype was counted at least ten times. The J gene is TRBJ1-1, the V gene TRBV20-1, with 9 bases lining up with TRBD1. CDR3 length: 13 amino acids. Germline V gives CDR1 DFQATT, CDR2 SNEGSKA (reference sequence). V dropped 6 bases and J dropped 3; count of bases not matched to a gene: 5. The CDR3 DNA reads as TGCAGTGCAAGGACAGGGGAATACACTGAAGCTTTCTTT. Translation gives CSARTGEYTEAFF.

In this sample, this clonotype turned up many times. The chain combines TRBV28 with TRBJ2-1; perhaps D is TRBD1 or TRBD2 (5 bases each). The ends were cut back, 5 bases at V and 7 bases at J, with 18 bases in the middle. From germline, CDR1 is MDHEN and CDR2 SYDVKM. The CDR3 has 15 residues. CDR3 sequence reads: CASSPPGPPRNEQFF. CDR3 nucleotide sequence: TGTGCCAGCAGTCCTCCGGGACCTCCCAGAAATGAGCAGTTCTTC.

This clonotype was detected ten times or more. The chain combines TRBV5-1 with TRBJ2-7; TRBD1 matches at 7 bases. Losses at the gene ends were 0 bases for V and 5 bases for J; bases not matched to a gene: 8. The CDR3 runs 15 residues. Germline CDR1 SGHRS, CDR2 YFSETQ. CDR3 sequence (DNA): TGCGCCAGCAGCTTGGGACAGGGACAATGGGACGAGCAGTACTTC. Amino acid sequence: CASSLGQGQWDEQYF.

V is TRBV7-3 and J is TRBJ2-7; D unclear. The length of the CDR3 is 13 residues. With 2 bases removed from V and 3 bases from J, the gap between germline ends came to 8 bases. Germline loops: CDR1 SGHTA, CDR2 FQGTGA. The CDR3 nucleotides are TGTGCCAGCAGCTTAGCGCTTGACTACGAGCAGTACTTC. Its translation is CASSLALDYEQYF.

This clonotype showed up just a few times. This rearrangement joins TRBV2 to TRBJ2-3, with unresolved D. This CDR3 has 13 residues. CDR1 is SNHLY, CDR2 FYNNEI, per germline. The germline V and J ends were trimmed by 3 bases and 2 bases, with 6 bases remaining between them. The CDR3 loop reads CASSDTYTDTQYF. CDR3 nucleotide sequence: TGTGCCAGCAGTGATACCTACACAGATACGCAGTATTTT.

This clonotype showed up many times. The chain employs TRBV5-1 and TRBJ2-7, with D unclear. Trimming took off 0 bases at V and 4 bases at J, with 8 bases between the two ends. The CDR3 extends over 13 amino acids. The germline CDR1 and CDR2 sequences are SGHRS and YFSETQ. The CDR3 DNA sequence: TGCGCCAGCAGCTTGGGGGCGCAGTACGAGCAGTACTTC. This codes for CASSLGAQYEQYF.

This sequence joins TRBV5-6 and TRBJ1-5; D possibly corresponds to TRBD1 (5 bases). Germline loops: CDR1 SGHDT, CDR2 YYEEEE. CDR3 length equals 14 residues. V lost 4 bases and J lost 8, with 16 bases in between. CDR3 in DNA: TGTGCCAGCAGCAACGCAGGGAAGTGGAAGCCCCAGCATTTT. The encoded protein is CASSNAGKWKPQHF.

This clonotype has ten or more counts. The chain joins TRBV7-9 to TRBJ1-1; D perhaps matches TRBD1 (5 bases). CDR3 size: 16 residues. Trimming stripped 5 bases from V and 0 bases from J, with 16 bases between. CDR1 is SEHNR, CDR2 FQNEAQ, per germline (reference sequence). The CDR3 DNA follows: TGTGCCAGCAGCCCACCGGACACAGAAATGAACACTGAAGCTTTCTTT. This gives the protein CASSPPDTEMNTEAFF.